The subject of this entry is one T cell receptor beta chain. Its antigen is as yet unknown. The sample comes from a study of radiotherapy plus CTLA-4 blockade in lung cancer. Study-level information: Across the patients, objective responses occurred in more than 15%, and disease control in roughly 30%. Findings and limits, study-wide: Tumor-derived TCR clones expanded in blood after radiotherapy plus ipilimumab.

V trimming: 5 bases; J trimming: 3 bases; junction bases outside the gene matches: 6. Germline CDR1 is MNHEY and CDR2 is SMNVEV (reference sequence). CDR3 size: 14 residues. Data came from immunoSEQ multiplex PCR; TCRdb stores just in-frame clones and leaves some out. The profile shows roughly 45,000 clones, roughly 63% of them singletons. The chain employs TRBV27 and TRBJ2-5, with TRBD1 matching over 7 bases. The sample consisted of peripheral blood, taken from a patient treated with radiotherapy plus ipilimumab. This receptor was identified in a human donor with non-small cell lung cancer who had a partial response to radiotherapy plus ipilimumab. The chain's CDR3 is CASSITGAEETQYF. CDR3 coding DNA: TGTGCCAGCAGTATTACAGGGGCGGAAGAGACCCAGTACTTC.